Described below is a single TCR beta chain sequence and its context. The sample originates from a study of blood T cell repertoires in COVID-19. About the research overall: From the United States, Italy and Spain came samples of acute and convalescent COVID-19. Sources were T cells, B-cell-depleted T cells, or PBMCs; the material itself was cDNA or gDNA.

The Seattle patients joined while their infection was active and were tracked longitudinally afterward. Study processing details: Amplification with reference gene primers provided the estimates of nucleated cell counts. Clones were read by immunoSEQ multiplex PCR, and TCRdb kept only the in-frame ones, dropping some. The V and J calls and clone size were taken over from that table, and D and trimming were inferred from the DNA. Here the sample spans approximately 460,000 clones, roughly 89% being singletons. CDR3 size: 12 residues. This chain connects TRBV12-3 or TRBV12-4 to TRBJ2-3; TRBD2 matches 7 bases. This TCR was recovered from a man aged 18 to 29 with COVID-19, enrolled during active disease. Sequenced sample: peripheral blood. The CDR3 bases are TGTAGTATTGGTGGGGGGGGAGATACGCAGTATTTT. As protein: CSIGGGGDTQYF.